Shown below are 26 T cell receptor beta chains from a single sample sequenced in a study of blood T cell repertoires in COVID-19. Assay: immunoSEQ multiplex PCR; the TCRdb copy retains only in-frame clones and omits some. The table shows 250,000 or so clones, with about 88% occurring only once. Sequences were obtained from peripheral blood. The receptors here all came from a woman between 35 and 50 years old who had recovered from COVID-19.

V is TRBV2 and J is TRBJ2-7, with a weak D call TRBD2 (5 bases). V gave up 0 bases and J gave up 3 bases, with 12 bases separating them. CDR3 length equals 15 residues. Per the germline V gene, CDR1 is SNHLY and CDR2 is FYNNEI. The CDR3 loop reads CASSEAYWENYEQYF. The CDR3 DNA sequence: TGTGCCAGCAGTGAAGCGTATTGGGAGAACTACGAGCAGTACTTC.

The chain couples TRBV11-2 to TRBJ2-2, with 9 bases that match TRBD1. V was pared by 1 base and J by 4 bases, with 4 bases of the junction left unmatched. The CDR3 is 16 residues long. CDR1 and CDR2 from the germline V gene are SGHAT and FQNNGV. CDR3 region: CASSLGWDRATGELFF. DNA for the CDR3: TGTGCCAGCAGCTTAGGCTGGGACAGGGCCACCGGGGAGCTGTTTTTT. Combining the CDR3 with reference TRBV11-2 and TRBJ2-2 gives the whole variable domain EAGVAQSPRYKIIEKRQSVAFWCNPISGHATLYWYQQILGQGPKLLIQFQNNGVVDDSQLPKDRFSAERLKGVDSTLKIQPAKLEDSAVYLCASSLGWDRATGELFFGEGSRLTVL.

V is TRBV2 and J is TRBJ1-1; TRBD1 agrees at 11 bases. Germline trimming cut 7 bases from V and 1 base from J; bases unmatched to any gene: 5. Per germline, CDR1 SNHLY and CDR2 FYNNEI. The CDR3 runs 15 residues. The CDR3 is CASNRDRGANTEAFF. The CDR3 coding sequence is TGTGCCAGCAACCGGGACAGGGGGGCGAACACTGAAGCTTTCTTT.

The chain joins TRBV10-3 to TRBJ2-1, with 9 nucleotides matching TRBD2. The CDR3 has 15 amino acids. V was clipped by 3 bases and J by 0 bases; unmatched bases: 0. Germline CDR1 reads ENHRY; CDR2 reads SYGVKD. DNA of the CDR3: TGTGCCATCAGTGATAGCGGGAGCTCCTACAATGAGCAGTTCTTC. Its translation: CAISDSGSSYNEQFF.

The chain has TRBV6-2 or TRBV6-3 and TRBJ2-1; possible D gene TRBD2, 6 bases. V was pared by 2 bases and J by 8 bases, with 16 bases between. This CDR3 has 15 residues. The germline V gene encodes CDR1 MNHEY and CDR2 SVGEGT. The CDR3 protein is CASSYARRAKDEQFF. In DNA, the CDR3 is TGTGCCAGCAGTTACGCACGGAGGGCCAAGGATGAGCAGTTCTTC.

This rearrangement joins TRBV4-2 to TRBJ1-1; 8 bases are shared with TRBD1. The CDR3 runs 13 residues. Germline V gene sequence: CDR1 LGHNA, CDR2 YNFKEQ. The trim removed 4 bases at V and 7 bases at J, leaving 5 bases unmatched. CDR3 residues: CASSLTTGVEAFF. The DNA of the CDR3 is TGTGCCAGCAGCCTGACGACAGGGGTTGAAGCTTTCTTT.

The V call is TRBV10-3, the J call TRBJ2-2; D remains unclear. The CDR3 length is 12 residues. Germline V gene sequence: CDR1 ENHRY, CDR2 SYGVKD. Deletions cut 4 bases from V and 4 bases from J, with 4 bases between. Written as DNA, the CDR3 is TGTGCCATCAGTGCCCTCACCGGGGAGCTGTTTTTT. Its translation: CAISALTGELFF.

The chain has TRBV7-9 and TRBJ2-3; the match to TRBD2 covers 11 bases. The CDR3 totals 15 residues. With 5 bases clipped from V and 6 bases from J, the junction kept 7 bases outside the gene matches. The germline V gene has CDR1 SEHNR and CDR2 FQNEAQ (reference sequence). CDR3 residues: CASSKGTSGFDTQYF. The CDR3 nucleotides read TGTGCCAGCAGCAAAGGGACTAGCGGATTTGATACGCAGTATTTT.

This chain joins TRBV2 and TRBJ1-1; perhaps TRBD1 as D (5 bases). The CDR3 totals 13 residues. The V gene's germline CDR1 is SNHLY and CDR2 FYNNEI. Trimming took 6 bases from V and 6 from J, leaving 14 bases between them. The DNA of the CDR3 is TGTGCCAGCAGCGGGGGACGCGGGTCTGAAGCTTTCTTT. This codes for CASSGGRGSEAFF. Full variable domain (rest looked up from reference TRBV2 and TRBJ1-1): EPEVTQTPSHQVTQMGQEVILRCVPISNHLYFYWYRQILGQKVEFLVSFYNNEISEKSEIFDDQFSVERPDGSNFTLKIRSTKLEDSAMYFCASSGGRGSEAFFGQGTRLTVV.

This clone was seen a handful of times. The genes are TRBV5-1 and TRBJ1-2, with D perhaps matching TRBD1 (6 bases). Germline V lookup: CDR1 SGHRS, CDR2 YFSETQ. This CDR3 region has 14 residues. V dropped 4 bases and J dropped 3 bases, with 13 bases sitting between them. DNA of the CDR3: TGCGCCAGCAGCCCCTCAGGGGCGGACTATGGCTACACCTTC. Protein product: CASSPSGADYGYTF.

V usage is TRBV9 and J usage is TRBJ2-1; 9 nucleotides agree with TRBD2. The CDR3 loop spans 15 amino acids. Germline V gives CDR1 SGDLS, CDR2 YYNGEE. V gave up 0 bases and J gave up 9 bases; unmatched junction bases: 7. The DNA of the CDR3 is TGTGCCAGCAGCGTAGGGGCGGGAGGGCCTGGTGAGCAGTTCTTC. Protein sequence: CASSVGAGGPGEQFF.

V gene TRBV9 combines with J gene TRBJ1-5, with 11 nucleotides matching TRBD1. The J segment lost 12 bases and the V segment lost 4 bases, leaving 9 bases of the junction unmatched. The CDR3 loop spans 14 amino acids. Germline CDR1 and CDR2: SGDLS and YYNGEE. DNA of the CDR3: TGTGCCAGCAGCCAGGGACAGGGGGGAGGGGTCCAGCATTTT. Protein sequence: CASSQGQGGGVQHF. Full variable domain (missing parts from reference TRBV9 and TRBJ1-5): DSGVTQTPKHLITATGQRVTLRCSPRSGDLSVYWYQQSLDQGLQFLIQYYNGEERAKGNILERFSAQQFPDLHSELNLSSLELGDSALYFCASSQGQGGGVQHFGDGTRLSIL.

The chain couples TRBV6-4 to TRBJ2-4; a weak D match, TRBD1 (6 bases). Trimming took 4 bases from V and 7 from J, leaving 17 bases between them. CDR1 is MRHNA and CDR2 is SNTAGT in the germline V gene. CDR3 length equals 15 residues. This CDR3 reads CASSAPGVIGNIQYF. The DNA of the CDR3 is TGTGCCAGCAGTGCCCCAGGGGTAATCGGGAACATTCAGTACTTC.

The chain carries TRBV5-5 and TRBJ1-2, with D perhaps matching TRBD1 (5 bases). The germline gives CDR1 SGHKS, CDR2 YYEKEE (reference sequence). V was shortened by 5 bases and J by 4 bases, with 18 bases between the two germline ends. The CDR3 runs 15 residues. CDR3 coding DNA: TGTGCCAGCAGGCTTGCGGAGGGGTCGGGCTATGGCTACACCTTC. Protein sequence: CASRLAEGSGYGYTF. The complete variable domain, with remaining parts taken from reference TRBV5-5 and TRBJ1-2, reads DAGVTQSPTHLIKTRGQQVTLRCSPISGHKSVSWYQQVLGQGPQFIFQYYEKEERGRGNFPDRFSARQFPNYSSELNVNALLLGDSALYLCASRLAEGSGYGYTFGSGTRLTVV.

The chain uses TRBV19 and TRBJ2-1; 14 nucleotides agree with TRBD2. This CDR3 has 15 residues. V dropped 7 bases and J dropped 8; count of bases not matched to a gene: 7. Germline CDR1 and CDR2: LNHDA and SQIVND (reference sequence). Here the CDR3 reads CASTKGLAGEDEQFF. CDR3 coding DNA: TGTGCCAGTACCAAGGGACTAGCGGGAGAGGATGAGCAGTTCTTC.

J is TRBJ2-3 and V is TRBV15, with a tentative D call TRBD2 (6 bases). CDR1 LNHNV and CDR2 YYDKDF come from the germline V gene (reference sequence). Trimming pared 0 bases from V and 2 bases from J, leaving 12 bases between. This CDR3 spans 16 amino acids. In DNA, the CDR3 is TGTGCCACCAGCAGAGATTCCCTAGCGAACACAGATACGCAGTATTTT. Translating it yields CATSRDSLANTDTQYF.

This clone was seen just once. The DNA for the CDR3 is TGTGCCAGCAGCGTCTCAGGGGGCGTTGGCTACACCTTC. It codes for CASSVSGGVGYTF. V gene TRBV9 combines with J gene TRBJ1-2, with TRBD1 identical over 8 bases. This CDR3 contains 13 residues. Germline V gives CDR1 SGDLS, CDR2 YYNGEE. Unmatched junction bases numbered 4, after V lost 2 bases and J lost 7 bases.

The chain uses TRBV10-3 and TRBJ2-7; possibly TRBD2 for D (7 bases). Germline assignment: CDR1 ENHRY and CDR2 SYGVKD. The CDR3 has 13 amino acids. With 2 bases removed from V and 6 bases from J, the gap between germline ends came to 11 bases. The CDR3 sequence: CAISEAGAVEQYV. The CDR3 bases are TGTGCCATCAGTGAGGCGGGGGCCGTCGAGCAGTACGTC.

The chain couples TRBV9 to TRBJ2-1; D is perhaps TRBD2 (6 bases). The CDR3 consists of 16 residues. Germline loops: CDR1 SGDLS, CDR2 YYNGEE. Trimming took 3 bases from V and 1 from J, leaving 14 bases between them. The CDR3 loop is CASSERLAQSYNEQFF. The CDR3 DNA reads as TGTGCCAGCAGCGAAAGGCTAGCGCAATCCTACAATGAGCAGTTCTTC.

The chain carries TRBV19 and TRBJ1-4, with 8 bases that match TRBD1. V lost 7 bases and J lost 5; bases outside the gene matches: 9. The CDR3 is made up of 15 amino acids. The germline V gene encodes CDR1 LNHDA and CDR2 SQIVND (reference sequence). CDR3 amino acids: CASKKRGQENEKLFF. The CDR3, as DNA: TGTGCCAGTAAAAAAAGGGGACAGGAGAATGAAAAACTGTTTTTT.

This clone was observed a handful of times. The chain couples TRBV2 to TRBJ1-2, with a possible D match to TRBD1 (6 bases). The CDR3 contains 13 residues. CDR1 is SNHLY and CDR2 is FYNNEI in the germline V gene. Trimming shortened V by 10 bases and J by 4 bases, and 16 bases separated the two germline ends. The CDR3: CATRTTGIYGYTF. The DNA for the CDR3 is TGTGCCACCAGGACAACAGGGATCTATGGCTACACCTTC.

The chain couples TRBV21-1 to TRBJ2-3; TRBD2, as called in the table, went unchecked against the DNA. TRBV21-1 represents a pseudogene. This CDR3 is 21 amino acids long. CDR3 residues: CASSRAGMTERGPRRTDTQYF. Written as DNA, the CDR3 is TGTGCCAGCAGCAGAGCGGGTATGACTGAGCGGGGGCCCCGACGCACAGATACGCAGTATTTT.

The chain is built from TRBV28 and TRBJ1-6; 8 bases are a match to TRBD1. Germline trimming cut 6 bases from V and 10 bases from J; bases unmatched to any gene: 8. Germline V gene lookup returns CDR1 MDHEN and CDR2 SYDVKM. The length of the CDR3 is 14 residues. The CDR3 nucleotides are TGTGCCAGCAGCCCTGGACAGGGTGAATCACCCCTCCACTTT. This translates into CASSPGQGESPLHF.

The J gene is TRBJ2-2, the V gene TRBV7-9, with 10 bases aligning to TRBD1. This CDR3 contains 19 residues. Germline loops: CDR1 SEHNR, CDR2 FQNEAQ (reference sequence). J was trimmed by 7 bases and V by 2 bases; bases with no gene match: 16. The CDR3 DNA reads as TGTGCCAGCAGCTTATCCTTTTCTCCGGGACAGGGGTTGCACGGGGAGCTGTTTTTT. Protein product: CASSLSFSPGQGLHGELFF.

The chain carries TRBV4-1 and TRBJ1-2, with D hard to call. With 4 bases removed from V and 0 bases from J, the gap between germline ends came to 9 bases. The CDR3 is made up of 14 amino acids. Germline loops: CDR1 MGHRA, CDR2 YSYEKL. CDR3 amino acids: CASSPLRANYGYTF. In nucleotides, the CDR3 is TGCGCCAGCAGCCCCCTCCGGGCTAACTATGGCTACACCTTC.

This clone was counted a single time. The V gene is TRBV7-9, the J gene TRBJ1-1; D not resolved. Trimming took 1 base from V and 1 from J, leaving 7 bases between them. Germline lookup yields CDR1 SEHNR and CDR2 FQNEAQ (reference sequence). The CDR3 runs to 14 residues. In DNA, the CDR3 is TGTGCCAGCAGCTTAGGCGGCAAGAACACTGAAGCTTTCTTT. It specifies CASSLGGKNTEAFF.